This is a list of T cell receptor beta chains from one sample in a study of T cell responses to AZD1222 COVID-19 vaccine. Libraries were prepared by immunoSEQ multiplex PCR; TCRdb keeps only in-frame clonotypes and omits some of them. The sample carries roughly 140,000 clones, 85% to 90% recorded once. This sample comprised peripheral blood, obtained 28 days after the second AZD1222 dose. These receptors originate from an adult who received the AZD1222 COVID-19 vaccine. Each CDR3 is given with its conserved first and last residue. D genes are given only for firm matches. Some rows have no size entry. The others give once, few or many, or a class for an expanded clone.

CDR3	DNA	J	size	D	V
CAIRAGTDNQPQHF	TGTGCCATCAGGGCCGGGACAGACAATCAGCCCCAGCATTTT	TRBJ1-5	few	TRBD1	TRBV10-3
CASGLGTYNSPLHF	TGTGCTAGTGGTCTGGGGACCTATAATTCACCCCTCCACTTT	TRBJ1-6	-	-	TRBV12-5
CASSATGDNSPLHF	TGTGCCAGCAGCGCGACAGGGGATAATTCACCCCTCCACTTT	TRBJ1-6	few	TRBD1	TRBV9
CASSIVLAGDEQFF	TGTGCCAGTAGTATAGTGCTAGCGGGGGATGAGCAGTTCTTC	TRBJ2-1	-	TRBD2	TRBV19
CSVDRDQQNYGYTF	TGCAGCGTTGACCGGGACCAACAAAACTATGGCTACACCTTC	TRBJ1-2	-	-	TRBV29-1
CASIGRMNTEAFF	TGTGCCAGTATCGGCCGAATGAACACTGAAGCTTTCTTT	TRBJ1-1	-	-	TRBV12-3/TRBV12-4
CSVVPWGNRGKNTEAFF	TGCAGCGTTGTTCCGTGGGGCAACAGGGGAAAGAACACTGAAGCTTTCTTT	TRBJ1-1	-	TRBD1	TRBV29-1
CASSVEQGPYNEQFF	TGTGCCAGCAGCGTAGAACAGGGGCCCTACAATGAGCAGTTCTTC	TRBJ2-1	-	TRBD1	TRBV9
CATSLSGAGTDTQYF	TGTGCCACCAGTCTAAGCGGGGCGGGCACAGATACGCAGTATTTT	TRBJ2-3	-	TRBD2	TRBV24-1
CSVKMGPTMNTEAFF	TGCAGCGTTAAAATGGGACCGACTATGAACACTGAAGCTTTCTTT	TRBJ1-1	once	-	TRBV29-1
CASSQGASGRDTQYF	TGCGCCAGCAGCCAAGGGGCTAGCGGGAGGGATACGCAGTATTTT	TRBJ2-3	-	TRBD2	TRBV4-3
CASSLTGTTTYEQYF	TGTGCCAGCAGCTTAACCGGGACTACCACCTACGAGCAGTACTTC	TRBJ2-7	-	TRBD2	TRBV7-3
CASGQGNSPLHF	TGTGCCAGTGGACAGGGGAATTCACCCCTCCACTTT	TRBJ1-6	-	TRBD1	TRBV7-9
CASSLSGGPQPQHF	TGTGCCAGTAGTCTATCAGGGGGGCCTCAGCCCCAGCATTTT	TRBJ1-5	-	TRBD1	TRBV19
CASSQVWQGVNTGELFF	TGTGCCAGCAGCCAAGTATGGCAGGGAGTGAACACCGGGGAGCTGTTTTTT	TRBJ2-2	-	-	TRBV4-2
CASSLDSTDTQYF	TGTGCCAGCAGTCTAGACAGCACAGATACGCAGTATTTT	TRBJ2-3	-	-	TRBV2